This is a list of T cell receptor beta chains from one sample in a study of T cell changes during pregnancy in multiple sclerosis. Here immunoSEQ multiplex PCR was the method, and the copy in TCRdb shows in-frame clones only, minus some. The sample holds roughly 110,000 clones; roughly nine tenths are singletons and the top ten take 1.6%. Sequenced material: peripheral blood, taken before pregnancy. The source of these receptors is a female donor with multiple sclerosis, enrolled in a pregnancy study. Both conserved end residues are part of each CDR3. A D gene is named only where the DNA matches it firmly. Only part of the rows carry a size: once, few, many, or a class if the clone is expanded.

>.|.|TRBV28|TRBJ1-3
CASSLLAEGSGNTIYF
TGTGCCAGCAGTTTACTAGCGGAAGGTTCTGGAAACACCATATATTTT
>.|.|TRBV4-3|TRBJ2-7
CASSPGPVYEQYF
TGCGCCAGCAGCCCAGGTCCTGTCTACGAGCAGTACTTC
>.|.|TRBV6-5|TRBJ2-1
CASSQGYNEQFF
TGTGCCAGCTCTCAGGGGTACAATGAGCAGTTCTTC
>.|.|TRBV15|TRBJ2-7
CATSSDRGPYEQYF
TGTGCCACCAGCTCAGACCGAGGTCCCTACGAGCAGTACTTC
>.|TRBD2|TRBV12-5|TRBJ2-2
CASGLQGLADNTGELFF
TGTGCTAGTGGCCTACAGGGACTAGCGGATAACACCGGGGAGCTGTTTTTT
>.|TRBD1|TRBV19|TRBJ1-2
CASSITIVGQGSYTF
TGTGCCAGTAGTATAACGATTGTAGGACAGGGAAGCTACACCTTC
>few|TRBD1|TRBV4-1|TRBJ1-6
CASSQLDRDNSPLHF
TGCGCCAGCAGCCAGTTAGACAGGGATAATTCACCCCTCCACTTT
>.|.|TRBV28|TRBJ2-5
CASNAQGLLQETQYF
TGTGCCAGCAACGCCCAGGGTCTCCTCCAAGAGACCCAGTACTTC
>.|TRBD1|TRBV5-3|TRBJ2-6
CARSWGYRGSGANVLTF
TGTGCCAGAAGCTGGGGATACAGGGGCTCTGGGGCCAACGTCCTGACTTTC
>.|.|TRBV10-2|TRBJ1-2
CASSLGTFTNYGYTF
TGCGCCAGCAGTCTCGGGACATTCACTAACTATGGCTACACCTTC
>.|.|TRBV27|TRBJ2-7
CASSWDITYEQYF
TGTGCCAGCAGTTGGGACATCACCTACGAGCAGTACTTC
>.|TRBD2|TRBV18|TRBJ2-2
CASSPGTSGSTNTGELFF
TGTGCCAGCTCACCCGGGACTAGCGGGAGCACGAACACCGGGGAGCTGTTTTTT
>.|.|TRBV2|TRBJ2-7
CASKGVTRYEQYF
TGTGCCAGCAAAGGAGTCACGAGGTACGAGCAGTACTTC
>.|.|TRBV2|TRBJ1-1
CASGARSEAFF
TGTGCCAGCGGGGCACGATCTGAAGCTTTCTTT
>once|.|TRBV29-1|TRBJ1-2
CSVRTAAYGYTF
TGCAGCGTTCGGACAGCAGCCTATGGCTACACCTTC
>.|TRBD2|TRBV4-2|TRBJ2-1
CASSQLVSLAGSNEQFF
TGTGCCAGCAGCCAACTGGTTAGCCTAGCGGGAAGTAATGAGCAGTTCTTC
>.|TRBD2|TRBV5-4|TRBJ2-7
CASSLRGGLVGEQYF
TGTGCCAGCAGCTTGCGGGGGGGACTAGTAGGCGAGCAGTACTTC
>.|.|TRBV5-4|TRBJ1-2
CASSLDRRNYGYTF
TGTGCCAGCAGCTTGGACAGAAGAAACTATGGCTACACCTTC
>.|TRBD2|TRBV9|TRBJ2-1
CASSLGLAGGLILSSYNEQFF
TGTGCCAGCAGTCTTGGACTAGCGGGAGGGCTTATTTTAAGCTCCTACAATGAGCAGTTCTTC
>.|.|TRBV5-6|TRBJ2-3
CASSWRGTATDTQYF
TGTGCCAGCAGCTGGAGGGGGACAGCTACAGATACGCAGTATTTT
>.|.|TRBV27|TRBJ1-1
CASSSLRENTEAFF
TGTGCCAGCAGTTCCCTCAGGGAGAACACTGAAGCTTTCTTT
>.|TRBD2|TRBV5-1|TRBJ2-5
CASSHGLAGQETQYF
TGCGCCAGCAGCCACGGACTAGCGGGGCAAGAGACCCAGTACTTC
>.|TRBD1|TRBV5-6|TRBJ1-5
CASSLTGQGNQPQHF
TGTGCCAGCAGCTTGACCGGACAGGGGAATCAGCCCCAGCATTTT
>.|.|TRBV6-5|TRBJ2-1
CASSYSAPGGGDEQFF
TGTGCCAGCAGTTACTCGGCCCCAGGAGGCGGCGATGAGCAGTTCTTC
>.|.|TRBV28|TRBJ2-3
CASSFPLTDTQYF
TGTGCCAGCAGTTTTCCCCTCACAGATACGCAGTATTTT
>.|TRBD2|TRBV11-3|TRBJ2-3
CASSPRTSGGVTDTQYF
TGTGCCAGCAGCCCCCGGACTAGCGGGGGAGTCACAGATACGCAGTATTTT
>.|.|TRBV28|TRBJ1-2
CASYPGGAWADYGYTF
TGTGCCAGCTATCCGGGGGGAGCTTGGGCGGACTATGGCTACACCTTC
>.|.|TRBV28|TRBJ2-5
CASSPSSETQYF
TGTGCCAGCAGCCCCTCGTCGGAGACCCAGTACTTC
>.|.|TRBV19|TRBJ2-3
CASSRRGADTQYF
TGTGCCAGTAGTAGACGGGGTGCAGATACGCAGTATTTT
>.|TRBD1|TRBV4-1|TRBJ1-2
CASSQGTGSDYGYTF
TGCGCCAGCAGCCAAGGGACAGGATCGGACTATGGCTACACCTTC
>.|.|TRBV27|TRBJ1-6
CASSRGAPSPLHF
TGTGCCAGCAGCCGGGGGGCGCCCTCACCCCTCCACTTT
>.|.|TRBV19|TRBJ1-4
CASSIPPREKLFF
TGTGCCAGTAGTATCCCGCCCAGGGAAAAACTGTTTTTT
>few|.|TRBV27|TRBJ1-2
CASSPGGYGYTF
TGTGCCAGCAGCCCCGGGGGGTATGGCTACACCTTC
>.|.|TRBV9|TRBJ2-1
CASSVAIAGDEQFF
TGTGCCAGCAGCGTAGCAATAGCCGGCGATGAGCAGTTCTTC
>.|.|TRBV27|TRBJ2-7
CASSLSRGYEQYF
TGTGCCAGCAGTTTGTCCAGGGGCTACGAGCAGTACTTC
>.|TRBD1|TRBV28|TRBJ1-5
CASSLERTGGNQPQHF
TGTGCCAGCAGTTTGGAAAGAACAGGGGGAAATCAGCCCCAGCATTTT
>.|.|TRBV11-1|TRBJ2-1
CASSSLATKYNEQFF
TGTGCCAGCAGCTCGCTAGCGACCAAGTACAATGAGCAGTTCTTC
>.|TRBD2|TRBV18|TRBJ2-7
CASSLLGTSRTSGSWYEQYF
TGTGCCAGCTCACTCCTGGGGACATCCAGGACTAGCGGGAGCTGGTACGAGCAGTACTTC
>.|TRBD2|TRBV7-2|TRBJ2-3
CASSKILAGFGDTQYF
TGTGCCAGCAGCAAGATCCTAGCGGGCTTCGGAGATACGCAGTATTTT
>.|TRBD1|TRBV5-8|TRBJ2-5
CASSRAGTGKHGETQYF
TGTGCCAGCAGCAGGGCCGGGACAGGCAAACACGGGGAGACCCAGTACTTC
>.|TRBD1|TRBV13|TRBJ1-5
CASSSNRGGQPQHF
TGTGCCAGCAGCTCTAACAGGGGTGGGCAGCCCCAGCATTTT
>few|TRBD1|TRBV18|TRBJ2-2
CASSPSRSGQGVGGELFF
TGTGCCAGCTCACCCTCACGATCAGGACAGGGGGTCGGCGGGGAGCTGTTTTTT
>once|TRBD1|TRBV28|TRBJ1-2
CASSEDRGGYGYTF
TGTGCCAGCAGTGAAGACAGGGGTGGCTATGGCTACACCTTC
>.|TRBD1|TRBV7-3|TRBJ1-2
CASSIDPGQGSYTF
TGTGCCAGCAGCATAGATCCGGGACAGGGAAGCTACACCTTC
>.|.|TRBV19|TRBJ2-7
CASSLRPSDTYEQYF
TGTGCCAGTAGTCTCCGGCCTAGCGATACCTACGAGCAGTACTTC
>.|TRBD1|TRBV28|TRBJ2-1
CASSLPRDRNMNEQFF
TGTGCCAGCAGTTTACCCCGGGACAGAAATATGAATGAGCAGTTCTTC
>.|.|TRBV19|TRBJ1-2
CASSITQGSYGYTF
TGTGCCAGTAGTATCACACAGGGAAGCTATGGCTACACCTTC
>.|.|TRBV5-5|TRBJ1-2
CASSLAPVGEGYTF
TGTGCCAGCAGCTTGGCGCCAGTCGGGGAAGGCTACACCTTC
>.|TRBD2|TRBV27|TRBJ2-5
CASSFGLAEETQYF
TGTGCCAGCAGTTTTGGGCTAGCGGAAGAGACCCAGTACTTC
>.|.|TRBV2|TRBJ1-5
CASSESVSNQPQHF
TGTGCCAGCAGTGAATCTGTTAGCAATCAGCCCCAGCATTTT
>.|.|TRBV12-5|TRBJ1-6
CASALGQFNSPLHF
TGTGCTAGTGCCCTAGGACAGTTTAATTCACCCCTCCACTTT
>.|.|TRBV6-5|TRBJ2-4
CASSYWGGAGIQYF
TGTGCCAGCAGTTACTGGGGGGGCGCCGGCATTCAGTACTTC
>.|.|TRBV9|TRBJ1-1
CASSVGSRGNEAFF
TGTGCCAGCAGCGTGGGATCTAGGGGCAATGAAGCTTTCTTT